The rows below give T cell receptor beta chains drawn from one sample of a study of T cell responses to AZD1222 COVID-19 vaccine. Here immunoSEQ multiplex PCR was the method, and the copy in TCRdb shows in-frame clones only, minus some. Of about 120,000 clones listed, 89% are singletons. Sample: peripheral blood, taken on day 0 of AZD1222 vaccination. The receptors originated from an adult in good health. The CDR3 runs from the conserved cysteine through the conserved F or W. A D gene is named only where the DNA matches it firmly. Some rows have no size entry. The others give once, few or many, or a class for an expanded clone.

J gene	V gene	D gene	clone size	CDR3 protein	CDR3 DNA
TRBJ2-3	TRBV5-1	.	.	CASSLAWSDTQYF	TGCGCCAGCAGCTTGGCCTGGTCAGATACGCAGTATTTT
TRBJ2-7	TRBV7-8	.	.	CASSLARADEQYF	TGTGCCAGCAGCTTAGCCAGGGCGGACGAGCAGTACTTC
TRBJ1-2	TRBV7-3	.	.	CASSLSSGSDGYTF	TGTGCCAGCAGCTTAAGTTCAGGGAGTGATGGCTACACCTTC
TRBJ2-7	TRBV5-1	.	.	CASSLNSAYEQYF	TGCGCCAGCAGCTTGAACAGTGCCTACGAGCAGTACTTC
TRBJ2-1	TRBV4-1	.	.	CASSQVSTRKGKGEQFF	TGCGCCAGCAGCCAAGTTTCAACCCGGAAGGGAAAGGGTGAGCAGTTCTTC
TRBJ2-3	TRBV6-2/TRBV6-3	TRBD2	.	CASSYPPGTSGTDTQYF	TGTGCCAGCAGTTACCCACCCGGGACTAGCGGCACAGATACGCAGTATTTT
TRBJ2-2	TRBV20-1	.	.	CSASQGSAGELFF	TGCAGTGCTAGTCAGGGTTCGGCCGGGGAGCTGTTTTTT
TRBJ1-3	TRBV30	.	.	CAWSRSSGSGNTIYF	TGTGCCTGGAGCAGATCGAGTGGGTCTGGAAACACCATATATTTT
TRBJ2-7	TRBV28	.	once	CASTGDEQYF	TGTGCCAGCACTGGGGACGAGCAGTACTTC
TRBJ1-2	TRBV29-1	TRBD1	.	CSARQGFDGYTF	TGCAGCGCAAGACAGGGTTTTGATGGCTACACCTTC
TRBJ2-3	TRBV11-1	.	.	CASSSGGTVFTDTQYF	TGTGCCAGCAGCTCGGGGGGGACAGTCTTCACAGATACGCAGTATTTT
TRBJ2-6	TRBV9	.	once	CASRDVSKRYSGANVLTF	TGTGCCAGCAGGGACGTAAGCAAACGCTACTCTGGGGCCAACGTCCTGACTTTC
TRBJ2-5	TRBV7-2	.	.	CASSLQKETQYF	TGTGCCAGCAGCTTACAAAAAGAGACCCAGTACTTC
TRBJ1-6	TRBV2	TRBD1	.	CASPGTGNSPLHF	TGTGCCAGCCCCGGGACAGGGAATTCACCCCTCCACTTT
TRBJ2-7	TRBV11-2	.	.	CASSLDPASYEQYF	TGTGCCAGCAGCTTAGATCCAGCCTCCTACGAGCAGTACTTC
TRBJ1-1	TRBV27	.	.	CASSRGTGWYTEAFF	TGTGCCAGCAGCCGAGGAACAGGGTGGTACACTGAAGCTTTCTTT
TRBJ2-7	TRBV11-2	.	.	CASSLDRAEQYF	TGTGCCAGCAGCTTAGACCGGGCCGAGCAGTACTTC
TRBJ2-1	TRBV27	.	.	CASSLALGYNEQFF	TGTGCCAGCAGTTTAGCACTCGGGTACAATGAGCAGTTCTTC
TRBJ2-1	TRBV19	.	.	CASSISVSYNEQFF	TGTGCCAGTAGTATAAGTGTCTCCTACAATGAGCAGTTCTTC
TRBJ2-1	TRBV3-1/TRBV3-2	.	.	CASSRKRGLYNEQFF	TGTGCCAGCAGCCGGAAGAGGGGGTTATACAATGAGCAGTTCTTC
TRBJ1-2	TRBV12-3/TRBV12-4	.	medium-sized	CASSLEGGYTF	TGTGCCAGCAGTTTAGAGGGTGGCTACACCTTC
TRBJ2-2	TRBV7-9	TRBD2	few	CASSSLASGGTELFF	TGTGCCAGCAGCTCCCTCGCTAGCGGGGGGACCGAGCTGTTTTTT
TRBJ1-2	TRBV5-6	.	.	CASSLLTKHSYGYTF	TGTGCCAGCAGCTTACTTACGAAGCATTCCTATGGCTACACCTTC
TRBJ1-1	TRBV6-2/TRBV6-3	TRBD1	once	CASSSLRTGVLLTEAFF	TGTGCCAGCAGTTCCCTGAGGACAGGGGTACTTCTTACTGAAGCTTTCTTT
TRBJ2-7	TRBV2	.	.	CASAGDTYEQYF	TGTGCCAGCGCAGGGGACACCTACGAGCAGTACTTC
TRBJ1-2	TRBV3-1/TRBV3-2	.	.	CASSQGRTDYGYTF	TGTGCCAGCAGCCAAGGGCGAACAGACTATGGCTACACCTTC
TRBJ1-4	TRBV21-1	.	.	CASSLFEKLFF	TGTGCCAGCAGCTTATTTGAAAAACTGTTTTTT
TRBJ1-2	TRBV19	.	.	CASIGVDYYGYTF	TGTGCCAGTATCGGGGTGGACTACTATGGCTACACCTTC
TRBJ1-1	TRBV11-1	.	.	CASRSDRTLNTEAFF	TGTGCCAGCAGGTCGGACCGAACCTTGAACACTGAAGCTTTCTTT
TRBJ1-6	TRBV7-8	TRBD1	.	CASSDRQGVYNSPLHF	TGTGCCAGCAGTGACAGACAGGGGGTCTATAATTCACCCCTCCACTTT
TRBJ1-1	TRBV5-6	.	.	CASSLDSEAFF	TGTGCCAGCAGCCTCGACAGTGAAGCTTTCTTT
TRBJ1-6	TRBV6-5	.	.	CASSYSMGGYGPLHF	TGTGCCAGCAGTTACTCCATGGGCGGGTATGGACCCCTCCACTTT
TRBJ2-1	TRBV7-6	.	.	CASSLLSEQFF	TGTGCCAGCAGCTTACTCTCTGAGCAGTTCTTC
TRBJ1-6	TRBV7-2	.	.	CASSLPGNNSPLHF	TGTGCCAGCAGCTTACCAGGCAATAATTCACCCCTCCACTTT
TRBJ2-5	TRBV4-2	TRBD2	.	CASSQGTSGQKETQYF	TGTGCCAGCAGCCAAGGGACTAGCGGACAAAAAGAGACCCAGTACTTC
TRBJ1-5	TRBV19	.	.	CASSILGVNQPQHF	TGTGCCAGTAGTATACTGGGGGTCAATCAGCCCCAGCATTTT
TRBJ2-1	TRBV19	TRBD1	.	CASSPGADREYNEQFF	TGTGCCAGTAGCCCCGGCGCGGACAGGGAATACAATGAGCAGTTCTTC
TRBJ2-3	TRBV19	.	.	CASSIIAPTGNTQYF	TGTGCCAGTAGTATTATCGCCCCTACTGGGAATACGCAGTATTTT
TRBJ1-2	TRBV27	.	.	CASSPGRGGGYTF	TGTGCCAGCAGCCCTGGGCGGGGAGGGGGCTACACCTTC
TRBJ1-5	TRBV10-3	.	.	CAPHWGRQPQHF	TGTGCCCCACATTGGGGGAGGCAGCCCCAGCATTTT
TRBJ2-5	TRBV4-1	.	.	CASSQDGAGEETQYF	TGCGCCAGCAGCCAAGATGGTGCAGGGGAAGAGACCCAGTACTTC